Below are 9 T cell receptor beta chains sequenced from a single sample in a study of shared clonotypes between healthy human individuals. Produced via immunoSEQ multiplex PCR; TCRdb's table is partial and in-frame only. The sample holds about half a million clones, around 80% seen once. Sequencing was carried out using PBMCs. The receptor source for this set is a middle-aged woman in good health. Some clones in this sample may be carry-over from other donors' samples.

Notes on this clone: The identical CDR3 is also encoded by other nucleotide sequences in the sample. The V gene is TRBV28, the J gene TRBJ1-1; 8 bases match TRBD1. J was trimmed by 0 bases and V by 7 bases; bases with no gene match: 4. Germline V gene data show CDR1 as MDHEN and CDR2 as SYDVKM. This CDR3 is 14 amino acids long. CDR3 protein: CASTRTGMNTEAFF. Here the CDR3 DNA reads TGTGCCAGCACCCGGACAGGGATGAACACTGAAGCTTTCTTT. Full variable domain (rest looked up from reference TRBV28 and TRBJ1-1): DVKVTQSSRYLVKRTGEKVFLECVQDMDHENMFWYRQDPGLGLRLIYFSYDVKMKEKGDIPEGYSVSREKKERFSLILESASTNQTSMYLCASTRTGMNTEAFFGQGTRLTVV.

This clone has just a few counts. V and J are TRBV4-2 and TRBJ1-6, with no clear D. V lost 4 bases, J lost 7 bases, and 8 bases lay in between. The CDR3 contains 13 residues. CDR1 is LGHNA and CDR2 is YNFKEQ in the germline V gene. DNA of the CDR3: TGTGCCAGCAGCCCAGAACAGAATTCACCCCTCCACTTT. It encodes CASSPEQNSPLHF.

The chain couples TRBV28 to TRBJ2-7, with D uncertain. Looked up from germline, CDR1 is MDHEN and CDR2 is SYDVKM. V was shortened by 9 bases and J by 1 base, with 13 bases between the two germline ends. The CDR3 has 13 amino acids. Written as DNA, the CDR3 is TGTGCCAGTAAGATGGACCGATCCTACGAGCAGTACTTC. The encoded protein is CASKMDRSYEQYF.

The rearrangement links TRBV5-1 to TRBJ2-3, with D perhaps TRBD2 (7 bases). The CDR3 loop spans 16 amino acids. Germline values: CDR1 SGHRS, CDR2 YFSETQ. The V end lost 0 bases, the J end lost 4 bases, and 15 bases lay between the germline ends. The CDR3 bases are TGCGCCAGCAGCTTGGTTTCGGGGGGCCGGGCAGATACGCAGTATTTT. Its protein is CASSLVSGGRADTQYF.

The CDR3 sequence: CAWSVSSGGTSAQETQYF. In DNA, the CDR3 is TGTGCCTGGAGTGTAAGTAGCGGAGGGACTAGCGCCCAAGAGACCCAGTACTTC. The chain joins TRBV30 to TRBJ2-5; 10 positions agree with TRBD2. The CDR3 is 18 residues long. The V segment lost 0 bases and the J segment 1 base; nucleotides outside the gene matches: 11. Per the germline V gene, CDR1 is GTSNPN and CDR2 is SVGIG (reference sequence).

This clone was seen repeatedly, ten times or more. The J gene is TRBJ2-2, the V gene TRBV5-1; possible D gene TRBD2, 5 bases. Germline CDR1 reads SGHRS; CDR2 reads YFSETQ. V gave up 1 base and J gave up 1 base, with 11 bases separating them. This CDR3 comprises 16 residues. The CDR3: CASSLRASRNTGELFF. In DNA, the CDR3 is TGCGCCAGCAGCTTGAGGGCTAGCAGGAACACCGGGGAGCTGTTTTTT.

This clone has a single count. This chain uses TRBV7-9 with TRBJ1-1, with D perhaps matching TRBD1 (5 bases). In germline, CDR1 is SEHNR, CDR2 FQNEAQ (reference sequence). This CDR3 contains 13 residues. Trimming took off 0 bases at V and 4 bases at J, with 6 bases between the two ends. The CDR3 DNA sequence: TGTGCCAGCAGCTTAGCGGGGGTCACTGAAGCTTTCTTT. Its translation: CASSLAGVTEAFF.

As DNA, the CDR3 is TGTGCCAGCTCACCAACACACACCTACAATGAGCAGTTCTTC. Translated, it gives CASSPTHTYNEQFF. The chain joins TRBV18 to TRBJ2-1; D is unclear. The CDR3 is 14 residues long. Germline-derived CDR1 and CDR2 are KGHSH and LQKENI. With 2 bases removed from V and 2 bases from J, the gap between germline ends came to 7 bases.

This clone has only one observation. V usage is TRBV5-1 and J usage is TRBJ2-1, with 12 bases lining up with TRBD2. Trimming cost V 4 bases and J 7 bases; bases outside gene matches: 3. The germline V gene encodes CDR1 SGHRS and CDR2 YFSETQ. The length of the CDR3 is 14 residues. CDR3 sequence: CASSPSGRGNEQFF. As DNA, the CDR3 is TGCGCCAGCAGCCCTAGCGGGAGGGGGAATGAGCAGTTCTTC.